Below are 9 T cell receptor beta chains sequenced from a single sample in a study of cytomegalovirus exposure and HLA in healthy donors (dated by TCRdb to the late 2010s). The receptor library was made with the immunoSEQ multiplex PCR assay. For the multiplex PCR, a mixture combining 60 forward primers for TCR Vbeta segments and 13 reverse primers for TCR Jbeta segments was used. TCRdb's version of the immuneACCESS table is confined to in-frame rearrangements and falls short of the full clone set. An unresolved V gene accounts for under half of the shortfall where checked; the remainder is of unknown origin. The sample table includes more than 100,000 clones. The leading ten clones occupy more than 3% of the sample. Sequencing was done on a sample of PBMCs. Every receptor here comes from a man between 18 and 35 years old in good health and CMV-seronegative.

This chain connects TRBV28 to TRBJ1-2, with D possibly TRBD1 on 6 matching bases. V was pared by 5 bases and J by 3 bases, with 13 bases between. CDR1 is MDHEN, CDR2 SYDVKM, per germline. The CDR3 covers 14 residues. The CDR3 reads CASSRVDRYYGYTF. DNA for the CDR3: TGTGCCAGCAGTCGCGTGGACAGATACTATGGCTACACCTTC.

The chain couples TRBV9 to TRBJ1-2; TRBD1 aligns across 8 bases. Trimming took 3 bases from V and 7 from J; bases not matched to a gene: 14. The CDR3 totals 16 residues. Germline V lookup: CDR1 SGDLS, CDR2 YYNGEE. The CDR3 nucleotides are TGTGCCAGCAGCGCCCGTGGGGGCAGGGGGCGAGTTGGCTACACCTTC. Its translation is CASSARGGRGRVGYTF.

The chain joins TRBV6-7 to TRBJ2-5; D is perhaps TRBD1 (5 bases). TRBJ2-7 explains the end of the DNA better; the J call may be wrong. TRBV6-7 is an open reading frame, and its role is uncertain. The CDR3 length is 14 residues. The CDR3 DNA follows: TGTGCCAGCAGCAACAGGTGGAGTTCCTACGAGCAGTACTTC. Its translation is CASSNRWSSYEQYF.

The CDR3 DNA sequence: TGTGCCAGCTCAGGATGGACAGGCAGCACAGATACGCAGTATTTT. Protein product: CASSGWTGSTDTQYF. The V call is TRBV18, the J call TRBJ2-3, with 7 bases aligning to TRBD1. CDR3 length: 15 amino acids. J gave up 0 bases and V 5 bases, and 5 bases lay outside the gene matches. Germline V gene sequence: CDR1 KGHSH, CDR2 LQKENI.

As regards this clone: The junction differs from germline at one of its ends, possibly a read error. The rearrangement links TRBV11-2 to TRBJ2-7, with 9 bases that match TRBD2. The CDR3 extends over 19 amino acids. CDR1 and CDR2 (germline): SGHAT, FQNNGV. The CDR3 nucleotides are TGTGCCAGCAGCTACAAATCTTTGGGTAGCGGGAGTAACCCCTACGAGCGGTACTTC. Translation gives CASSYKSLGSGSNPYERYF.

This chain joins TRBV9 and TRBJ1-4; TRBD1 aligns across 7 bases. The V and J ends lost 4 bases and 0 bases, in that order; junction bases with no gene match: 6. CDR3 size: 16 residues. Germline lookup yields CDR1 SGDLS and CDR2 YYNGEE. CDR3: CASSPQGTATNEKLFF. CDR3 in DNA: TGTGCCAGCAGCCCTCAAGGGACAGCAACTAATGAAAAACTGTTTTTT.

This chain uses TRBV18 with TRBJ2-7, with D maybe TRBD1 (6 bases). Per the germline V gene, CDR1 is KGHSH and CDR2 is LQKENI. This CDR3 is built from 13 residues. V was shortened by 4 bases and J by 2 bases, with 9 bases between the two germline ends. CDR3 in amino acids: CASSLGQTYEQYF. The CDR3 DNA is TGTGCCAGCTCACTCGGACAGACCTACGAGCAGTACTTC.

The CDR3 sequence: CASSSGDRAYGSPLHF. The CDR3 coding sequence is TGTGCCAGCAGCTCAGGGGACAGGGCGTACGGTTCACCCCTCCACTTT. V and J are TRBV5-4 and TRBJ1-6, with 9 bases identical to TRBD1. The CDR3 loop spans 16 amino acids. V lost 3 bases to trimming and J lost 9 bases; unmatched junction nucleotides: 10. Germline values: CDR1 SGHNT, CDR2 YYREEE (reference sequence).

The rearrangement links TRBV15 to TRBJ2-3; TRBD1 aligns across 9 bases. Looked up from germline, CDR1 is LNHNV and CDR2 is YYDKDF (reference sequence). The J segment lost 6 bases and the V segment lost 5 bases, leaving 6 bases of the junction unmatched. The length of the CDR3 is 14 residues. CDR3 in amino acids: CATSGDRVGDTQYF. The CDR3 DNA reads as TGTGCCACCAGCGGGGACAGGGTAGGGGATACGCAGTATTTT. The variable domain in full, completed from reference TRBV15 and TRBJ2-3, reads DAMVIQNPRYQVTQFGKPVTLSCSQTLNHNVMYWYQQKSSQAPKLLFHYYDKDFNNEADTPDNFQSRRPNTSFCFLDIRSPGLGDTAMYLCATSGDRVGDTQYFGPGTRLTVL.